This T cell receptor (beta chain) emerged from a study of cytomegalovirus exposure and HLA in healthy donors. The germline V gene has CDR1 LNHNV and CDR2 YYDKDF (reference sequence). After removal of 0 bases from V and 5 bases from J, the junction contained 1 base not matched to a gene. This CDR3 has 15 residues. Primers: 60 Vbeta forward and 13 Jbeta reverse. Clones were read by immunoSEQ multiplex PCR, and TCRdb kept only the in-frame ones, dropping some. The table records some 150,000 clones, 85% of them present only once. The TCR originated in a young woman in good health and CMV-seronegative. Sequenced material: PBMCs. The rearrangement links TRBV15 to TRBJ1-5; the match to TRBD1 covers 10 bases. As DNA, the CDR3 is TGTGCCACCAGCAGAGAGGACAGGGGGGATCAGCCCCAGCATTTT. This codes for CATSREDRGDQPQHF.